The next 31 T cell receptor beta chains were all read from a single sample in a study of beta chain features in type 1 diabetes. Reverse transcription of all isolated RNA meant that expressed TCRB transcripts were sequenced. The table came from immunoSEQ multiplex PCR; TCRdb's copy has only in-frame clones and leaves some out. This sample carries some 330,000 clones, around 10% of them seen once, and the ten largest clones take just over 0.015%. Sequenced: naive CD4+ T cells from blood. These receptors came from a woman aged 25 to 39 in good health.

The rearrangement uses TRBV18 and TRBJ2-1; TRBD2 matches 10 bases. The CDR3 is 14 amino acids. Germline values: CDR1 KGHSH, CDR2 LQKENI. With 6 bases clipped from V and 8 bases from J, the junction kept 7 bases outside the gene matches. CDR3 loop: CASSLEREGYEQFF. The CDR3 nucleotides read TGTGCCAGCTCGCTCGAGCGGGAGGGCTATGAGCAGTTCTTC. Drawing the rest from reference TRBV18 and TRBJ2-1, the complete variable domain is NAGVMQNPRHLVRRRGQEARLRCSPMKGHSHVYWYRQLPEEGLKFMVYLQKENIIDESGMPKERFSAEFPKEGPSILRIQQVVRGDSAAYFCASSLEREGYEQFFGPGTRLTVL.

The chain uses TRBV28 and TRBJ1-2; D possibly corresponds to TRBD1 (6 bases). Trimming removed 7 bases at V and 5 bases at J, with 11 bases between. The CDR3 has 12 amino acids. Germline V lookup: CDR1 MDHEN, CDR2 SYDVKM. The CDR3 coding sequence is TGTGCCAGCACGGACAGCCTGTATGGCTACACCTTC. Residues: CASTDSLYGYTF.

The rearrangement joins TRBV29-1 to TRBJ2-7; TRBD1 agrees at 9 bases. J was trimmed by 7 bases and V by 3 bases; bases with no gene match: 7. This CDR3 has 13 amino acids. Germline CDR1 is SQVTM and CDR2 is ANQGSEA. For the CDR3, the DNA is TGCAGCGTTGATCACAGGGGGCTAGGGGAGCAGTACTTC. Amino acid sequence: CSVDHRGLGEQYF.

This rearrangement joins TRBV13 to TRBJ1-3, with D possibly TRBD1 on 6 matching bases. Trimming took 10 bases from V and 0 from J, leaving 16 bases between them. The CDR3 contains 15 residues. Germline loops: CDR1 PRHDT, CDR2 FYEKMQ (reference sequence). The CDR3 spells CATGTRLISGNTIYF. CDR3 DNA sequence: TGTGCCACCGGGACAAGACTCATCTCTGGAAACACCATATATTTT.

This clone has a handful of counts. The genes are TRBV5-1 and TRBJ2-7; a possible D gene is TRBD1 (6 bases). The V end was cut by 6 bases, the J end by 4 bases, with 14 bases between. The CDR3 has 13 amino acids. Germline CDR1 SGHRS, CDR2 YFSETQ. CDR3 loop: CASTSGVAYEQYF. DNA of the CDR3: TGCGCCAGCACCTCAGGGGTGGCATACGAGCAGTACTTC.

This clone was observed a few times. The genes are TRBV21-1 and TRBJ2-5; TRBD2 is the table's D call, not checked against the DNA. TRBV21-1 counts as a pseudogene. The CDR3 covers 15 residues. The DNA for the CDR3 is TGTGCCAGCAGCAAAGTGGTTGCGGGTGGGGAGACCCAGTACTTC. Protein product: CASSKVVAGGETQYF.

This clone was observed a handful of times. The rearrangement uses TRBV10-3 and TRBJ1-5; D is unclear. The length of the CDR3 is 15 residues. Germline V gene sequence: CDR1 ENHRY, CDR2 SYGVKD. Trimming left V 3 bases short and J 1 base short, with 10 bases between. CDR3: CAISEPGISNQPQHF. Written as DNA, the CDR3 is TGTGCCATCAGTGAACCCGGGATCAGCAATCAGCCCCAGCATTTT.

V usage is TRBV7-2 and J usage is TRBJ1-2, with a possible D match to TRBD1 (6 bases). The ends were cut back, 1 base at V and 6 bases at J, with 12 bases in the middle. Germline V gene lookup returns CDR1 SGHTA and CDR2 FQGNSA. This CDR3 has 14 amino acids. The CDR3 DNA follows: TGTGCCAGCAGCTTAGTGTCTGACAGGCATGGCTACACCTTC. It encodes CASSLVSDRHGYTF.

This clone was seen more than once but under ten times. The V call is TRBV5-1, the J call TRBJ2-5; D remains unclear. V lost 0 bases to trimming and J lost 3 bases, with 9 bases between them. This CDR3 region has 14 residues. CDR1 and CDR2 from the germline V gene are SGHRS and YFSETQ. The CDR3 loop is CASSLAEQEETQYF. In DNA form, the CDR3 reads TGCGCCAGCAGCTTGGCCGAGCAGGAAGAGACCCAGTACTTC.

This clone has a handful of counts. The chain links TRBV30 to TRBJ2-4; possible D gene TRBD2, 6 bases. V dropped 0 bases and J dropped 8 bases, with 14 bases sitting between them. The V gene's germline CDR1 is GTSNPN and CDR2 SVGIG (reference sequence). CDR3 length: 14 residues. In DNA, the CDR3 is TGTGCCTGGAGTGTTGGAGGGGCCGGGGACATTCAGTACTTC. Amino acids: CAWSVGGAGDIQYF.

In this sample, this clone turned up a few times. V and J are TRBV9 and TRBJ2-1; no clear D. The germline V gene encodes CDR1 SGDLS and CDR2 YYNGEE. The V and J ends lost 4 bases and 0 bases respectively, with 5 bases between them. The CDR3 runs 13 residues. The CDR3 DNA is TGTGCCAGCAGCCCTTACTCCTACAATGAGCAGTTCTTC. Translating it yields CASSPYSYNEQFF.

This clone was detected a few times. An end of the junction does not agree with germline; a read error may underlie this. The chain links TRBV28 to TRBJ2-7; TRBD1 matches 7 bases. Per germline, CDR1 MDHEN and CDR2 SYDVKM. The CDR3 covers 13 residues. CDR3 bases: TGTGCCAGCAGCCCCCCGGCAGGGGGTATTTGGGACTTC. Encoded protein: CASSPPAGGIWDF.

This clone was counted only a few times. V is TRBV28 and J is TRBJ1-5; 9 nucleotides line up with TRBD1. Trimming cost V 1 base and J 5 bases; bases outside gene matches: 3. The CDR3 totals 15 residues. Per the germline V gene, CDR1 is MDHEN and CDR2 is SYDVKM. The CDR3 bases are TGTGCCAGCAGTTTATTGGGACAGGGAGATCAGCCCCAGCATTTT. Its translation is CASSLLGQGDQPQHF.

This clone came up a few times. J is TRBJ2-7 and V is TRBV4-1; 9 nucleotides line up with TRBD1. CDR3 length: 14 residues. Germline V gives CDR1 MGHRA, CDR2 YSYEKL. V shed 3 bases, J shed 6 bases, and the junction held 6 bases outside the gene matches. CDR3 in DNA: TGCGCCAGCAGCCAGCAACAGGGGGCGGGCGAGCAGTACTTC. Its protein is CASSQQQGAGEQYF.

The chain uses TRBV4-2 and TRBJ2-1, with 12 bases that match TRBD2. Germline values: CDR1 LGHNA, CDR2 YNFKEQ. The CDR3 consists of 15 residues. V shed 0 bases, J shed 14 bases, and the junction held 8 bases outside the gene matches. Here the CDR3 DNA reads TGTGCCAGCAGCCAAGATCTCCTAGCGGGAGGGAGTAAGTTCTTC. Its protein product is CASSQDLLAGGSKFF.

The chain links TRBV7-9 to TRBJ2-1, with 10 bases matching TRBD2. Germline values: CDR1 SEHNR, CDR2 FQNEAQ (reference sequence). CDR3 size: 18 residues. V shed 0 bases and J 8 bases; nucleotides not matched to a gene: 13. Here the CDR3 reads CASSLAILLAGREDEQFF. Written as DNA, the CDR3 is TGTGCCAGCAGCTTAGCGATCCTACTAGCGGGGCGAGAGGATGAGCAGTTCTTC.

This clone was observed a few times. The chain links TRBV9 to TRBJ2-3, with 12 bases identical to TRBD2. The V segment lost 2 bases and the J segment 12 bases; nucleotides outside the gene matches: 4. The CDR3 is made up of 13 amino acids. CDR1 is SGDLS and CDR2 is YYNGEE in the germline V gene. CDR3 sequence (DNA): TGTGCCAGCAGCGTGACTAGCGGGAGCTCTCAGTATTTT. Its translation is CASSVTSGSSQYF.

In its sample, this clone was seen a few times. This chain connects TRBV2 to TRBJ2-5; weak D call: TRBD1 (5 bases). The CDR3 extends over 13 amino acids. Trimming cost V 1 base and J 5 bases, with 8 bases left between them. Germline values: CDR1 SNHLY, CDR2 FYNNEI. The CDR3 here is CASSEGGGETQYF. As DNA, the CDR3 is TGTGCCAGCAGTGAAGGGGGCGGCGAGACCCAGTACTTC.

CDR3 amino acids: CASSSRDRVHEQYF. The CDR3 coding sequence is TGCGCCAGCAGCTCCCGGGACAGGGTCCACGAGCAGTACTTC. The chain joins TRBV5-1 to TRBJ2-7, with 9 bases aligning to TRBD1. The V gene's germline CDR1 is SGHRS and CDR2 YFSETQ. V lost 3 bases, J lost 5 bases, and 6 bases stayed unmatched. There are 14 residues in the CDR3. The full variable domain, with the rest looked up from reference TRBV5-1 and TRBJ2-7, is KAGVTQTPRYLIKTRGQQVTLSCSPISGHRSVSWYQQTPGQGLQFLFEYFSETQRNKGNFPGRFSGRQFSNSRSEMNVSTLELGDSALYLCASSSRDRVHEQYFGPGTRLTVT.

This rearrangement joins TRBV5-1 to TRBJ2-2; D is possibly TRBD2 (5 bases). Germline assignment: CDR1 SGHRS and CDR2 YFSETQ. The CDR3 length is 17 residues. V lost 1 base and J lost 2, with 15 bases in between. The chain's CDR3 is CASSLRGKPTNTGELFF. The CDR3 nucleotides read TGCGCCAGCAGCTTGCGGGGAAAACCCACCAACACCGGGGAGCTGTTTTTT.

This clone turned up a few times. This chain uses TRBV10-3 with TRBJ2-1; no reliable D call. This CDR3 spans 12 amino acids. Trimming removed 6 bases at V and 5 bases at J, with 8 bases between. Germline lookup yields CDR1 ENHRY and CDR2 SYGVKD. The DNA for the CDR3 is TGTGCCATCAGCCTTAATAACAATGAGCAGTTCTTC. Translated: CAISLNNNEQFF.

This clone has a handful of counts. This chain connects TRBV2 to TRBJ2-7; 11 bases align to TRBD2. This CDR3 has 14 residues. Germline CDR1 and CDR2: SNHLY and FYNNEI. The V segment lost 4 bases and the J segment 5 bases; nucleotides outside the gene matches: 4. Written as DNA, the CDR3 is TGTGCCAGCAGTGCACTAGCGGGAGTTAACGAGCAGTACTTC. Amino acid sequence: CASSALAGVNEQYF.

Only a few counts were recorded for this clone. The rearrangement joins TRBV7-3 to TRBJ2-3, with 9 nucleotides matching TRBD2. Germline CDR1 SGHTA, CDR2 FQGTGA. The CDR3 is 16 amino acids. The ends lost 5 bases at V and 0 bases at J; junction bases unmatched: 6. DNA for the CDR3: TGTGCCAGCAGCCCCTTAGCGGGGGCTAGCACAGATACGCAGTATTTT. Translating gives CASSPLAGASTDTQYF.

The DNA for the CDR3 is TGTGCCAGCAGTCAAGTGACTAGCGGGGGTCTTTACGAGCAGTACTTC. Translating it yields CASSQVTSGGLYEQYF. V and J are TRBV28 and TRBJ2-7; 12 bases align to TRBD2. Looked up from germline, CDR1 is MDHEN and CDR2 is SYDVKM. Trimming removed 5 bases from V and 4 bases from J; junction bases left unmatched: 9. The CDR3 loop spans 16 amino acids.

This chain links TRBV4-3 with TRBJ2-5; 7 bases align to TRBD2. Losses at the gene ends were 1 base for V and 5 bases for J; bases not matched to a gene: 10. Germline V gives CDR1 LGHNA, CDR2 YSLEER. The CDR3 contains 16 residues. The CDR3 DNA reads TGCGCCAGCAGCCAAGGGCTAGCGGTACGGTCGGAGACCCAGTACTTC. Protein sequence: CASSQGLAVRSETQYF.

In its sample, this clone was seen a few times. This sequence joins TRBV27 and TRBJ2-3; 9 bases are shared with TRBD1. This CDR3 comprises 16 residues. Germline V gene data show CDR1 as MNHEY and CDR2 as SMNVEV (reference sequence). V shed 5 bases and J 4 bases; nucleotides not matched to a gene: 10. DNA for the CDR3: TGTGCCAGCAGTCGACCCGGGACAGGGTGGGCAGATACGCAGTATTTT. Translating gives CASSRPGTGWADTQYF.

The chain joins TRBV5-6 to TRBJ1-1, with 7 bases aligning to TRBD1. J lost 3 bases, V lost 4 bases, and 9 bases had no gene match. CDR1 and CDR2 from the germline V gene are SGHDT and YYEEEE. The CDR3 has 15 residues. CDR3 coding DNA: TGTGCCAGCAGCCCGCTTGACAGGGCGGACACTGAAGCTTTCTTT. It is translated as CASSPLDRADTEAFF.

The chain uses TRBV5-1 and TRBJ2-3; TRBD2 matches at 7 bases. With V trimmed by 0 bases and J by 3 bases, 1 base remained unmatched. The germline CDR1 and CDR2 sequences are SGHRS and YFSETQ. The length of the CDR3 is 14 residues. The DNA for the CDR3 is TGCGCCAGCAGCTTGGGGCGGGAGACAGATACGCAGTATTTT. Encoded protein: CASSLGRETDTQYF.

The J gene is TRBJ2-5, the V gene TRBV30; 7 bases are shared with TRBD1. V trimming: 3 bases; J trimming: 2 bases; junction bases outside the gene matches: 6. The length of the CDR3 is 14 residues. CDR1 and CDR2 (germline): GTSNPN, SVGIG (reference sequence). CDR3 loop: CAWRSRGRQETQYF. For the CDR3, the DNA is TGTGCCTGGAGGTCTAGGGGGCGTCAAGAGACCCAGTACTTC.

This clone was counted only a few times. CDR3 protein: CASSWRDYSYEQYF. Written as DNA, the CDR3 is TGTGCCAGCAGCTGGCGGGACTACTCCTACGAGCAGTACTTC. V usage is TRBV5-6 and J usage is TRBJ2-7, with TRBD2 matching over 7 bases. With 3 bases clipped from V and 0 bases from J, the junction kept 3 bases outside the gene matches. This CDR3 comprises 14 residues. The V gene's germline CDR1 is SGHDT and CDR2 YYEEEE.

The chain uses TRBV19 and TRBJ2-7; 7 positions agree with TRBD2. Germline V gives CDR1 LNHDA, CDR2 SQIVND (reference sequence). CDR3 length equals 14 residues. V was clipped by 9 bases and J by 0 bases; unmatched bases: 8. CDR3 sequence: CARRLASVSYEQYF. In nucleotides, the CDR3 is TGTGCCAGAAGACTAGCCAGCGTCTCCTACGAGCAGTACTTC.